Listed below are T cell receptor beta chains from one sample, sequenced in a study of blood T cells in healthy people across ages. TCRdb re-called the 5' RACE reads with MiXCR, one entry per CDR3 protein. The sample lists approximately 350,000 distinct CDR3 sequences, 50% to 60% seen once, with 45% to 55% in the top ten. The specimen was blood. The receptor set was obtained from a man aged 60 to 69 in good health. The conserved cysteine and the conserved F or W are not part of the CDR3 here. Fields, in order: clone size, V gene, CDR3 protein. Only some rows state a clone size, as once, few, many or a class for expanded clones.

clone_size: -; v_call: TRBV6-2/TRBV6-3; cdr3_aa: ASQPWSLGYEQY
clone_size: -; v_call: TRBV7-2; cdr3_aa: ASSTFSGSGETQY
clone_size: -; v_call: TRBV20-1; cdr3_aa: SASSGTVIADTQY
clone_size: -; v_call: TRBV20-1; cdr3_aa: SAGGGVNYEQY
clone_size: -; v_call: TRBV11-3; cdr3_aa: ASSSQSSGRALGTGELF
clone_size: -; v_call: TRBV20-1; cdr3_aa: SARDLRERQAYEQY
clone_size: -; v_call: TRBV6-5; cdr3_aa: ASSSTSGTSYEQY
clone_size: few; v_call: TRBV12-3/TRBV12-4; cdr3_aa: ASSSRDPYNEQF
clone_size: -; v_call: TRBV7-9; cdr3_aa: ASSPTSGGLSYNEQF
clone_size: few; v_call: TRBV20-1; cdr3_aa: SAHGPSGPPLH
clone_size: -; v_call: TRBV7-9; cdr3_aa: ASSRPGGVIDTQY
clone_size: -; v_call: TRBV7-2; cdr3_aa: ASSLLGARGSYEQY
clone_size: -; v_call: TRBV7-9; cdr3_aa: ASSTHLEQY
clone_size: few; v_call: TRBV28; cdr3_aa: ASSGLAGEQF
clone_size: -; v_call: TRBV28; cdr3_aa: ASSSSGSRLDTQY
clone_size: -; v_call: TRBV20-1; cdr3_aa: SASTPPDTQY
clone_size: -; v_call: TRBV10-3; cdr3_aa: AISEGNGYT
clone_size: -; v_call: TRBV29-1; cdr3_aa: SVAPSGGYNEQF
clone_size: few; v_call: TRBV7-9; cdr3_aa: ASSITGVGSYEQY
clone_size: -; v_call: TRBV19; cdr3_aa: ASTTSTGYEQY
clone_size: many; v_call: TRBV30; cdr3_aa: AWSGTESYEQY
clone_size: few; v_call: TRBV6-4; cdr3_aa: ASSPSGGGAETQY
clone_size: -; v_call: TRBV4-2; cdr3_aa: ASSQIGTANYGYT
clone_size: -; v_call: TRBV2; cdr3_aa: ASRLAGNEQY
clone_size: -; v_call: TRBV27; cdr3_aa: ASSPAGGHYEQY
clone_size: -; v_call: TRBV5-1; cdr3_aa: ASSLGGGATLNTEAF
clone_size: -; v_call: TRBV20-1; cdr3_aa: SAPGTYGYT
clone_size: -; v_call: TRBV6-6; cdr3_aa: ASSWVGENIQY
clone_size: -; v_call: TRBV12-3/TRBV12-4; cdr3_aa: ASSLQGSSGYGYT
clone_size: few; v_call: TRBV6-2/TRBV6-3; cdr3_aa: ASRDHPREQF
clone_size: many; v_call: TRBV12-3/TRBV12-4; cdr3_aa: ASSRWAGSNSYEQY
clone_size: -; v_call: TRBV27; cdr3_aa: ASRGSGGPQETQY
clone_size: -; v_call: TRBV9; cdr3_aa: ASSVRDRGKTGANVLT
clone_size: -; v_call: TRBV7-2; cdr3_aa: ASSLARGRPYEQY
clone_size: many; v_call: TRBV5-1; cdr3_aa: ASSRNGAFDDYGYT
clone_size: -; v_call: TRBV20-1; cdr3_aa: SAREPTGFKNIQY
clone_size: -; v_call: TRBV3-1; cdr3_aa: ASRQGPAYEQY
clone_size: few; v_call: TRBV20-1; cdr3_aa: SADPGQGQF
clone_size: few; v_call: TRBV20-1; cdr3_aa: SAPGQLDEQY
clone_size: -; v_call: TRBV12-3/TRBV12-4; cdr3_aa: ASSFLRNYEQF
clone_size: -; v_call: TRBV6-5; cdr3_aa: ASSYPRTGGLNNYGYT
clone_size: -; v_call: TRBV7-2; cdr3_aa: ASSLGQGRGDTQY
clone_size: -; v_call: TRBV7-8; cdr3_aa: ASSKTEYGYT
clone_size: -; v_call: TRBV12-3/TRBV12-4; cdr3_aa: ASGRDTYEQY
clone_size: once; v_call: TRBV6-1; cdr3_aa: ASSVFRALEETQY
clone_size: -; v_call: TRBV7-9; cdr3_aa: ASSPGVGSGNYEQY
clone_size: many; v_call: TRBV20-1; cdr3_aa: SAGILSGANVLT
clone_size: -; v_call: TRBV29-1; cdr3_aa: SSSGKGLDNEQF
clone_size: many; v_call: TRBV7-2; cdr3_aa: ASSPQANYGYT
clone_size: -; v_call: TRBV12-3/TRBV12-4; cdr3_aa: ASSLRWSYEQY
clone_size: many; v_call: TRBV28; cdr3_aa: ASTRAGYNEKLF
clone_size: once; v_call: TRBV4-2; cdr3_aa: ASSQEMRPQGSPLH
clone_size: -; v_call: TRBV27; cdr3_aa: ASSLGLAAYNEQF
clone_size: -; v_call: TRBV20-1; cdr3_aa: SAPSGGGLAGGTQY
clone_size: -; v_call: TRBV6-5; cdr3_aa: ASRGTGRFEY
clone_size: -; v_call: TRBV2; cdr3_aa: ASSEAQSASPLH
clone_size: -; v_call: TRBV20-1; cdr3_aa: SAMTGGEGEAF
clone_size: -; v_call: TRBV7-2; cdr3_aa: ASSLALQGADGYT
clone_size: -; v_call: TRBV20-1; cdr3_aa: SATTGTSQF